This T cell receptor (beta chain) was found in a study of blood T cells in healthy people across ages. A J-beta primer mix and a sample-barcoded 5' primer were used in a second PCR of about 7 to 12 cycles. MiXCR was run by TCRdb on the 5' RACE reads, yielding one entry per CDR3 protein. The table shows roughly 2 million distinct CDR3 sequences, with less than 50% occurring only once. CDR1 and CDR2 (germline): KGHSH, LQKENI. This CDR3 comprises 15 residues. With 0 bases removed from V and 0 bases from J, the gap between germline ends came to 9 bases. This sequence originates from a woman between 35 and 50 years old in good health. The rearrangement links TRBV18 to TRBJ2-7; D is undetermined. Source material: blood. This chain's CDR3 is CASSPPLATSYEQYF. The CDR3 DNA reads TGTGCCAGCTCACCACCGTTGGCCACCTCCTACGAGCAGTACTTC.